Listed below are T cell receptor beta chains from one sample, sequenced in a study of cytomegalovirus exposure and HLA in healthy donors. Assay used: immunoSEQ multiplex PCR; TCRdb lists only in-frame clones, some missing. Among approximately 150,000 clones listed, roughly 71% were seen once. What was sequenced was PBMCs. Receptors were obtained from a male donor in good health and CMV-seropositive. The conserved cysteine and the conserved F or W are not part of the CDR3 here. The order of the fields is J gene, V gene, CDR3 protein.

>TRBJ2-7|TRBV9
ASSGPGQGNEQY
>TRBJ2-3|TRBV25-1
ASSGPGLVSDTQY
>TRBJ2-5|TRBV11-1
ASSLGSGQILQTQY
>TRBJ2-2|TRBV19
ASSMRLAANTGELF
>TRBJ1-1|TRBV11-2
ASSPGGLGSEAF
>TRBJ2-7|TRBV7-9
ASSPGTGGSHEQY
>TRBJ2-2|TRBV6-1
ASKEGQGDTGELF
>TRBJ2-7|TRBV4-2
ASSPRPGLSYEQY
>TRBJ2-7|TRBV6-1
ASRGSGQGFHEQY
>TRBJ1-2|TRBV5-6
ASSLDRYLNYGYT
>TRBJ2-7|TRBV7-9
ASSGDRGYEQY
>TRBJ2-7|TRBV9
ASSRVGTDSYEQY
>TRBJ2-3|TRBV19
ASMAVGGRAADTQY
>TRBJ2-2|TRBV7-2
AWLAGPANTGELF
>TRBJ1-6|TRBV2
ASSHPRDNSPLH
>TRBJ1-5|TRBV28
ASSLVGGSNQPQH
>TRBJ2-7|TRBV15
ATSINRGIKTDEQY
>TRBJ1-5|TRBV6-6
ASSYSSNQPQH
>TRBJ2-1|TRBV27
ASSLLSGEGEYYNEQF
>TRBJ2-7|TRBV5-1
ASSFQTGAYEQY
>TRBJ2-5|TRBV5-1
ASSLAQLPQETQY
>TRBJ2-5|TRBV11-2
ASSLLAGNGETQY
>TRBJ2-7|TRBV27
ASSVAHSYEQY
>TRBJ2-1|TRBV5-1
ASSLAQGDNEQF
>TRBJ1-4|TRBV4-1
ASSQDAGVTATNEKLF
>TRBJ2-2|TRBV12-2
ASRSCRDFNTGELF
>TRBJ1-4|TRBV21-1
ASSKPEPDRQPNEKLF
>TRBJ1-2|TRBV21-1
ASSFQRRQGPYGYT